Sequencing of this T cell receptor (beta chain) was carried out in a study of identical twins. This clonotype was counted between two and nine times. TCRdb reanalysed the 5' RACE reads using MiXCR and keeps one entry per CDR3 protein. The sample yields around 680,000 distinct CDR3 sequences, over 8.5% seen once. Healthy Caucasian donors formed the entire cohort. The CDR3 extends over 18 amino acids. Trimming took 2 bases from V and 0 from J; bases not matched to a gene: 13. Looked up from germline, CDR1 is SGHAT and CDR2 is FQNNGV. The same sample was also used in a study of yellow fever vaccine responses in identical twins. Per that study: Reportedly, the response of twins' T cells to the vaccine seemed partly convergent, partly personalized.

The chain recombines TRBV11-2 with TRBJ2-7; TRBD2 agrees at 7 bases. Specimen: PBMCs. This TCR derives from a woman under 30 in good health. The CDR3 loop reads CASSLWSSGRISSYEQYF. DNA of the CDR3: TGTGCCAGCAGCTTATGGAGTAGCGGGCGCATTAGCTCCTACGAGCAGTACTTC.